Listed below are T cell receptor beta chains from one sample, sequenced in a study of a mutant IDH1 vaccine in newly diagnosed glioma. For these receptors, no antigen is known. Using immunoSEQ multiplex PCR, the repertoire was profiled, and TCRdb retains in-frame clones only, with some absent. The profile shows around 26,000 clones, around 70% of them singletons. The material sequenced was peripheral blood mononuclear cells (PBMCs), taken from a glioma patient whose treatment included an IDH1 peptide vaccine. The source of these receptors is a man aged 18 to 30 with glioma. Some clones in this sample may be carry-over from other donors' samples. The CDR3 runs from the conserved cysteine through the conserved F or W. The D gene is left open where the match is weak.

D gene: NA; V gene: TRBV12-5; J gene: TRBJ1-1; CDR3 protein: CASGLRAPGRAEAFF
D gene: TRBD1; V gene: TRBV10-3; J gene: TRBJ1-5; CDR3 protein: CAISEFRTGAYSNQPQHF
D gene: NA; V gene: TRBV19; J gene: TRBJ2-2; CDR3 protein: CASKKEQTGELFF
D gene: NA; V gene: TRBV7-9; J gene: TRBJ1-2; CDR3 protein: CASSIKDKGGYTF
D gene: NA; V gene: TRBV7-2; J gene: TRBJ2-5; CDR3 protein: CASSYKADSQETQYF
D gene: NA; V gene: TRBV4-1; J gene: TRBJ1-2; CDR3 protein: CASSQEAELTNYGYTF
D gene: TRBD1; V gene: TRBV4-3; J gene: TRBJ1-2; CDR3 protein: CASSQGTGYGYTF
D gene: TRBD1; V gene: TRBV4-3; J gene: TRBJ1-2; CDR3 protein: CASSQNTGGAYGYTF
D gene: NA; V gene: TRBV2; J gene: TRBJ2-3; CDR3 protein: CASSYPFTGITVTDTQYF
D gene: NA; V gene: TRBV5-1; J gene: TRBJ2-1; CDR3 protein: CASSGQDNEQFF
D gene: TRBD1; V gene: TRBV7-2; J gene: TRBJ1-2; CDR3 protein: CASSADRGWSGYTF
D gene: NA; V gene: TRBV4-2; J gene: TRBJ2-6; CDR3 protein: CASSQADSSGANVLTF
D gene: NA; V gene: TRBV19; J gene: TRBJ1-5; CDR3 protein: CASSISGGGQPQHF
D gene: NA; V gene: TRBV19; J gene: TRBJ1-2; CDR3 protein: CASSILTNYGYTF
D gene: NA; V gene: TRBV5-6; J gene: TRBJ2-7; CDR3 protein: CASSLIQGKHEQYF
D gene: NA; V gene: TRBV11-2; J gene: TRBJ1-3; CDR3 protein: CASSLSGRVAGNTIYF
D gene: NA; V gene: TRBV7-9; J gene: TRBJ1-1; CDR3 protein: CASSLVARDMNTEAFF
D gene: NA; V gene: TRBV19; J gene: TRBJ2-7; CDR3 protein: CASSIWVSSYEQYF
D gene: NA; V gene: TRBV30; J gene: TRBJ2-1; CDR3 protein: CAWSRYSANEQFF
D gene: NA; V gene: TRBV7-2; J gene: TRBJ2-7; CDR3 protein: CASSLGIEQYF
D gene: TRBD1; V gene: TRBV6-1; J gene: TRBJ1-4; CDR3 protein: CASGGGTGAEKLFF
D gene: NA; V gene: TRBV5-4; J gene: TRBJ2-2; CDR3 protein: CASSLVGGRTGELFF
D gene: TRBD1; V gene: TRBV29-1; J gene: TRBJ1-4; CDR3 protein: CSVGGLDRGEKLFF
D gene: NA; V gene: TRBV30; J gene: TRBJ2-7; CDR3 protein: CAWSPQWGRSYEQYF
D gene: NA; V gene: TRBV29-1; J gene: TRBJ1-1; CDR3 protein: CSVEEAPNTEAFF
D gene: NA; V gene: TRBV6-1; J gene: TRBJ1-3; CDR3 protein: CASSVSRTLSGNTIYF
D gene: TRBD1; V gene: TRBV5-1; J gene: TRBJ1-6; CDR3 protein: CASSPAGTGGNNSPLHF
D gene: NA; V gene: TRBV6-5; J gene: TRBJ2-7; CDR3 protein: CASTSQDSRAYEQYF
D gene: NA; V gene: TRBV5-4; J gene: TRBJ1-3; CDR3 protein: CASSHGTGAGGNTIYF
D gene: NA; V gene: TRBV5-4; J gene: TRBJ1-5; CDR3 protein: CASSLGGSNQPQHF
D gene: NA; V gene: TRBV6-6; J gene: TRBJ1-6; CDR3 protein: CASRVRDSPLHF
D gene: NA; V gene: TRBV28; J gene: TRBJ1-2; CDR3 protein: CAISGGFYGYTF
D gene: TRBD2; V gene: TRBV15; J gene: TRBJ2-7; CDR3 protein: CATSRGTSGYEQYF
D gene: NA; V gene: TRBV27; J gene: TRBJ1-1; CDR3 protein: CASSWTVNTEAFF
D gene: TRBD2; V gene: TRBV30; J gene: TRBJ2-1; CDR3 protein: CAWGTSGHNEQFF
D gene: NA; V gene: TRBV27; J gene: TRBJ2-1; CDR3 protein: CASSFVGGSYNEQFF
D gene: TRBD1; V gene: TRBV6-5; J gene: TRBJ1-1; CDR3 protein: CASSYGQGLTEAFF